This T cell receptor (beta chain) emerged from a study of cytomegalovirus exposure and HLA in healthy donors. With 5 bases clipped from V and 7 bases from J, the junction kept 10 bases outside the gene matches. The germline V gene has CDR1 MNHEY and CDR2 SMNVEV (reference sequence). There are 15 residues in the CDR3. Each donor's status was that of a healthy bone marrow donor. This PCR relied on a set of 60 Vbeta primers and 13 Jbeta primers. Sequenced by immunoSEQ multiplex PCR; TCRdb stores in-frame clones only, minus some. The profile shows about 150,000 clones, around two thirds of them singletons.

The chain has TRBV27 and TRBJ1-4; 7 bases are shared with TRBD1. Sequenced input: PBMCs. This receptor was taken from a woman between 18 and 29 years old in good health and CMV-seronegative. The chain's CDR3 is CASSPSTGLIEKLFF. Written as DNA, the CDR3 is TGTGCCAGCAGTCCCTCGACAGGGCTGATTGAAAAACTGTTTTTT.